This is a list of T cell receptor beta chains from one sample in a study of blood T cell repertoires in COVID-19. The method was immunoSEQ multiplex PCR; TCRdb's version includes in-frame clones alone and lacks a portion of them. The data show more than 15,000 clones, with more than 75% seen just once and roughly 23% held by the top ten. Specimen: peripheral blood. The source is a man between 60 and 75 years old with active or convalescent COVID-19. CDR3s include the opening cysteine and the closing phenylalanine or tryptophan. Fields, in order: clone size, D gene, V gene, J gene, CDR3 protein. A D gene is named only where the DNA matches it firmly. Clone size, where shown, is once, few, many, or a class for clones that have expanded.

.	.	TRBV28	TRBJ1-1	CASSPTRGLNTEAFF
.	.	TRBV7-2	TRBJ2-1	CASSRAESSYNEQFF
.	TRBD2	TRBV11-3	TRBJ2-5	CASSPPAGGETQYF
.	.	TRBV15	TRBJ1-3	CATSREIETGNTIYF
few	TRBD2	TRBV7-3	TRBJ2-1	CASSRIAGGPGNEQFF
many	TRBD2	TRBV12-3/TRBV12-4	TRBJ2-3	CASGLAGADTQYF
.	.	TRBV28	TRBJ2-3	CASTGGGADTQYF
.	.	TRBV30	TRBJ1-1	CAWRLTGSEAFF
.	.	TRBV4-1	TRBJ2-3	CASSRGTDTQYF
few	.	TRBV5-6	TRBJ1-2	CASSLGAGYTF
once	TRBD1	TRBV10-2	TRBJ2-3	CASNPGQGADTQYF
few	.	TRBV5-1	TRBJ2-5	CASSVMGGLQETQYF
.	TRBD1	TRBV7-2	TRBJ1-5	CASSPTGDERDQPQHF
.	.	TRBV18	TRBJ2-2	CASSPRGQELFF
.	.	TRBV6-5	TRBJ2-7	CASRFSPPYEQYF
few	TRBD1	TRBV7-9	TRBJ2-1	CASSLKDRVLFRSYNEQFF
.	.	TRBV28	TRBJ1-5	CASRSPNQPQHF
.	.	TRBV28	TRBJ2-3	CASINSGSTDTQYF
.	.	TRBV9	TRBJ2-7	CASSVVGGWNEQYF
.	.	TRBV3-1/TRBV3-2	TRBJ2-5	CASSQDLLGGETQYF
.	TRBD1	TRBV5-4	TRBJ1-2	CASSFLQAGGSYGYTF
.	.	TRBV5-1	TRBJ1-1	CASSLAGGYAEAFF
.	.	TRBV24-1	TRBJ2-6	CATSPGVIGANVLTF
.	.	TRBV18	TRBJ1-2	CASSPSTVVYGYTF
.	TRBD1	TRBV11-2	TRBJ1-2	CASSSGQENYGYTF
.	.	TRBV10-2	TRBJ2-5	CASSLNKGLRETQYF
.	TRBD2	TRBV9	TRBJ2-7	CASSPREGFSYEQYF
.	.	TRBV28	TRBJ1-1	CASSPLSGMNTEAFF
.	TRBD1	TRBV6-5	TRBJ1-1	CASRTTGGGTEAFF
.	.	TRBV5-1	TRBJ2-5	CASSFARPTEETQYF
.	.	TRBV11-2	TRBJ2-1	CASSLDRSEQFF
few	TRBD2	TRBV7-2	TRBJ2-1	CASSFSPGLARKNEQFF
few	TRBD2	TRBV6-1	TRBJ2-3	CASSALAGGMGGTDTQYF
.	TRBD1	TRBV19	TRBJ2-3	CASRLTGPSTDTQYF
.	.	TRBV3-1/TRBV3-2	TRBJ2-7	CASSHYRATYEQYF
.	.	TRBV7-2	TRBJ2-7	CASSLGLPSSYEQYF
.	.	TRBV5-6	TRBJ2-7	CASSLYSYEQYF
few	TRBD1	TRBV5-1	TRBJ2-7	CASSLAGQGGSYEQYF
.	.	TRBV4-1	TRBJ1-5	CASSIEPGVDQPQHF
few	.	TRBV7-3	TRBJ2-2	CASSLTSAPGELFF
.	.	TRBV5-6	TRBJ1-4	CASSEHLTNEKLFF
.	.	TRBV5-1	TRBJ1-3	CASSLGGPGNTIYF
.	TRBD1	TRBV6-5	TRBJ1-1	CASSYQGQAYTEAFF
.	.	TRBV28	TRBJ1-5	CASTIDGGQPQHF
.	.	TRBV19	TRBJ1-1	CASSILSGVFNTEAFF
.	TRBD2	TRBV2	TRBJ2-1	CASRERGGYNEQFF
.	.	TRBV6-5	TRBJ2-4	CASSRGEAKNIQYF
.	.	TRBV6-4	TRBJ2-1	CASSGAANEQFF
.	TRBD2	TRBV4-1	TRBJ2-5	CASTQRGGPQETQYF
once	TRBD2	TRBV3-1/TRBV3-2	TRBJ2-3	CASSQTSGGGTDTQYF
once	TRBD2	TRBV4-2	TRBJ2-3	CASSRETSGYSSTDTQYF
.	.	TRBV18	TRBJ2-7	CASSPDGGAQSSYEQYF
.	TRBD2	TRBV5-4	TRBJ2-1	CASSPGLAGSYNEQFF